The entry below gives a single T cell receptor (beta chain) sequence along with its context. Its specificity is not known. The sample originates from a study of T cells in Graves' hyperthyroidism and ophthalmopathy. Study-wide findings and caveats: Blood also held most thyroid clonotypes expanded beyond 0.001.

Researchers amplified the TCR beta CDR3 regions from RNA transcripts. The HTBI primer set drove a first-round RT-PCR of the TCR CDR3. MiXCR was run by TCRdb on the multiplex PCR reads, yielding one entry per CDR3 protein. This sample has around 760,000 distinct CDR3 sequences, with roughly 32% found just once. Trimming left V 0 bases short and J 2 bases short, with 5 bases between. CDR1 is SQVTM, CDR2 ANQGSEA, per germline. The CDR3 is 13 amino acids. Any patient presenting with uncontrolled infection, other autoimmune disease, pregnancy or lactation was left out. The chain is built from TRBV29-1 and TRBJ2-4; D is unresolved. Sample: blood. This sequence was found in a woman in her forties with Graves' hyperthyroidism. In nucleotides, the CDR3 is TGCAGCGTTGAAGATCCAACCAAAAACATTCAGTACTTC. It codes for CSVEDPTKNIQYF.